A single T cell receptor (beta chain) is shown here with its context. Its antigen is still unknown. This sample is drawn from a study of T cells in Graves' hyperthyroidism and ophthalmopathy. CDR3 size: 17 residues. Germline CDR1 reads DFQATT; CDR2 reads SNEGSKA (reference sequence). The V and J ends lost 2 bases and 2 bases, in that order; junction bases with no gene match: 7. General study findings and limits: Blood also contained most expanded thyroid clonotypes above 0.001.

Template material for amplifying TCR beta CDR3 regions consisted of RNA transcripts. In the first-round RT-PCR of the TCR CDR3, the HTBI primer set was used. TCRdb fed the multiplex PCR reads into MiXCR, producing one record per CDR3 protein. The sample includes 400,000 or so distinct CDR3 sequences, over 12% of them seen just once. Criteria for exclusion of patients were uncontrolled infection, other autoimmune disease, pregnancy or lactation. Diagnosing involved the use of clinical symptoms, serum thyroxine and TRAb, thyroid ultrasound and orbital computed tomography. The authors took PBMCs from 8 to 10 ml fresh peripheral blood.

The receptor comes from a woman aged 60-75 years with Graves' ophthalmopathy. This chain links TRBV20-1 with TRBJ2-7; 15 bases align to TRBD2. Material: blood. The CDR3 here is CSARSFGLAGGPYEQYF. DNA for the CDR3: TGCAGTGCTAGATCCTTTGGACTAGCGGGAGGGCCCTACGAGCAGTACTTC.